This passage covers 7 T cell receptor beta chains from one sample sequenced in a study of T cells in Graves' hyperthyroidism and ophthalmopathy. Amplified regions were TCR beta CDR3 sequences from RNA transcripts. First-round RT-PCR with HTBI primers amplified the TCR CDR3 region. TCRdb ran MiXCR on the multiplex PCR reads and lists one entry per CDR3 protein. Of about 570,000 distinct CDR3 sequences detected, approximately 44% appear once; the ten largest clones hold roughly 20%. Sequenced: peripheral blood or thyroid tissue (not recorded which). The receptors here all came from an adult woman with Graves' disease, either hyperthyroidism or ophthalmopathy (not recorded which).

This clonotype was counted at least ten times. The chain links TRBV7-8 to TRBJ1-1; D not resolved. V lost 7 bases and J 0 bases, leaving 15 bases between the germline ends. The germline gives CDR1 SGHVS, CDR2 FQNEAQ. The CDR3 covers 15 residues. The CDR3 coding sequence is TGTGCCAGCATCCAGACACGTCTTATGAACACTGAAGCTTTCTTT. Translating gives CASIQTRLMNTEAFF.

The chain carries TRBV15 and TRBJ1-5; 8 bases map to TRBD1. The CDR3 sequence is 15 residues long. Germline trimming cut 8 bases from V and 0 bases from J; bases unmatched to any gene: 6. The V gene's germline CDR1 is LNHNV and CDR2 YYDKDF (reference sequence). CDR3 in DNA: TGTGCCACCGAACCGGGACAGGTTAGCAATCAGCCCCAGCATTTT. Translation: CATEPGQVSNQPQHF.

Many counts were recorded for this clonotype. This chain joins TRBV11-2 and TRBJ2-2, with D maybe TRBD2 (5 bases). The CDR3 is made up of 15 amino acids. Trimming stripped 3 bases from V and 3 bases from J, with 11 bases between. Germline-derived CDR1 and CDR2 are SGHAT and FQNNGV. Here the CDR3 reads CASSLDWLYTGELFF. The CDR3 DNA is TGTGCCAGCAGCTTGGACTGGCTATACACCGGGGAGCTGTTTTTT.

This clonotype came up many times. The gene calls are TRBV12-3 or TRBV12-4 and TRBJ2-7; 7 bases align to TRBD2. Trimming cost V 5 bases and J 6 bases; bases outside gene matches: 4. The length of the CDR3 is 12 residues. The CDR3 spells CASSQLASEQYF. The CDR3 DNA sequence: TGTGCCAGCAGTCAACTAGCGAGCGAGCAGTACTTC.

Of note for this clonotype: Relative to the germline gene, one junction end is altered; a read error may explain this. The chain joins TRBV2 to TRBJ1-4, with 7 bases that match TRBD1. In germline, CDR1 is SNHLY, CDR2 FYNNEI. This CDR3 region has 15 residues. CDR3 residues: CAISESGRGDEKLFF. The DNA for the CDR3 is TGTGCCATCAGTGAGTCGGGCAGGGGGGACGAAAAACTGTTTTTT.

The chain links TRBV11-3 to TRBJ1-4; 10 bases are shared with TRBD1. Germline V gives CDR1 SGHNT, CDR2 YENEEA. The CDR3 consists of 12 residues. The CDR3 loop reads CATTGGCEKLFF. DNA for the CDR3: TGTGCTACGACAGGGGGCTGTGAAAAACTGTTTTTT. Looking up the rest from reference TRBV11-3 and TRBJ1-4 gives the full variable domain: EAGVVQSPRYKIIEKKQPVAFWCNPISGHNTLYWYLQNLGQGPELLIRYENEEAVDDSQLPKDRFSAERLKGVDSTLKIQPAELGDSAVYLCATTGGCEKLFFGSGTQLSVL.

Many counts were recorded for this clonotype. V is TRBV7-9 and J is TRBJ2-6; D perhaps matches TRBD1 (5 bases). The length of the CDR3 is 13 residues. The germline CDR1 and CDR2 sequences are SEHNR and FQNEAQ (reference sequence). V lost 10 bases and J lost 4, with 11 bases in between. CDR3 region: CATTGSGANVLTF. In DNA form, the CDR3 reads TGTGCCACCACAGGCTCGGGGGCCAACGTCCTGACTTTC.